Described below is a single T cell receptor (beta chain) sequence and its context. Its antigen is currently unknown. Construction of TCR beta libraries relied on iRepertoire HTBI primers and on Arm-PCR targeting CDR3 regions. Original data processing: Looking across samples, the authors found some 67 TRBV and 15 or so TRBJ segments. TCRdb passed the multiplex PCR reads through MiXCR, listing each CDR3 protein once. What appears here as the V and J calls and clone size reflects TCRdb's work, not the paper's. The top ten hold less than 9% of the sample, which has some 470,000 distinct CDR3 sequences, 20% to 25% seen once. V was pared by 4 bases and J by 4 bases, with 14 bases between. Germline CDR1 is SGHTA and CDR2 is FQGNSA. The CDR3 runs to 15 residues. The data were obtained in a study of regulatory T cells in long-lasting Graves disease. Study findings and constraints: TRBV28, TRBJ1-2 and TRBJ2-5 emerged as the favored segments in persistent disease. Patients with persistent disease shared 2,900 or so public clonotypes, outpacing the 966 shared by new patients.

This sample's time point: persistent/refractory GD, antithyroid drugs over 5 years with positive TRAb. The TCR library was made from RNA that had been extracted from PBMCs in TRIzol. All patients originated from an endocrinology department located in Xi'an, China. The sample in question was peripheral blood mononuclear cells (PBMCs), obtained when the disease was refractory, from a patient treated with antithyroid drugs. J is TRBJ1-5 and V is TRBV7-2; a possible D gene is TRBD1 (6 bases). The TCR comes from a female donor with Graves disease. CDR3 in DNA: TGTGCCAGCAGCTCTTACACAGGGAAGAATCAGCCCCAGCATTTT. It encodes CASSSYTGKNQPQHF.